The rows below give T cell receptor beta chains drawn from one sample of a study of blood T cell repertoires in COVID-19. Clones were read by immunoSEQ multiplex PCR, and TCRdb kept only the in-frame ones, dropping some. The profile shows roughly 84,000 clones, around four fifths of them singletons. The sequenced material came from peripheral blood. All receptors derive from a man older than 75 with active or convalescent COVID-19. The CDR3 runs from the conserved cysteine through the conserved F or W. A D gene is named only where the DNA matches it firmly. Only some rows state a clone size, as once, few, many or a class for expanded clones.

d_gene	v_gene	abundance	j_gene	CDR3aa	CDR3nt
.	TRBV11-2	.	TRBJ1-4	CASSTKTGDNEKLFF	TGTGCCAGCAGCACGAAGACAGGAGATAATGAAAAACTGTTTTTT
TRBD1	TRBV19	few	TRBJ1-6	CASSTRRGQNNSPLHF	TGTGCCAGTAGTACCCGACGGGGACAGAATAATTCACCCCTCCACTTT
.	TRBV28	.	TRBJ2-1	CASSSTGVAYNEQFF	TGTGCCAGCAGCTCGACGGGAGTAGCCTACAATGAGCAGTTCTTC
.	TRBV29-1	.	TRBJ2-1	CSVLRTVYNEQFF	TGCAGCGTTCTGCGGACAGTATACAATGAGCAGTTCTTC
TRBD1	TRBV6-5	.	TRBJ2-1	CASRTGGGWQFF	TGTGCCAGCCGGACAGGGGGTGGGTGGCAGTTCTTC
TRBD2	TRBV19	once	TRBJ2-1	CASSSGLASRAEQFF	TGTGCCAGTAGTTCGGGACTAGCGTCGAGGGCTGAGCAGTTCTTC
TRBD2	TRBV14	.	TRBJ2-5	CASSGGRSQTQYF	TGTGCCAGCAGTGGCGGGAGGAGCCAGACCCAGTACTTC
TRBD2	TRBV2	.	TRBJ2-1	CASNLGGGVNEQFF	TGTGCCAGCAACCTAGGTGGGGGGGTAAATGAGCAGTTCTTC
.	TRBV21-1	.	TRBJ2-2	CASSIGESRAGNGELFF	TGTGCCAGCAGCATTGGGGAAAGTAGGGCGGGGAACGGGGAGCTGTTTTTT
TRBD1	TRBV27	.	TRBJ1-5	CASRRKHRGHDQPQHF	TGTGCCAGCAGACGGAAACACAGGGGGCATGATCAGCCCCAGCATTTT
.	TRBV6-5	.	TRBJ2-1	CASRSAYNEQFF	TGTGCCAGCAGGTCTGCGTACAATGAGCAGTTCTTC
.	TRBV2	once	TRBJ2-5	CASKETELQETQYF	TGTGCCAGCAAAGAGACAGAGTTACAAGAGACCCAGTACTTC
TRBD1	TRBV5-1	.	TRBJ2-5	CASIPGPGQGWETQYF	TGCGCCAGCATCCCTGGCCCCGGACAGGGATGGGAGACCCAGTACTTC
TRBD1	TRBV5-1	.	TRBJ1-6	CASSRAGTGGSPLHF	TGCGCCAGCAGCCGGGCCGGGACAGGGGGCTCACCCCTCCACTTT
TRBD1	TRBV6-1	.	TRBJ1-5	CASSAPRQGTNQPQHF	TGTGCCAGCAGTGCTCCTCGACAGGGCACAAATCAGCCCCAGCATTTT
TRBD1	TRBV27	.	TRBJ1-4	CASSLKGQGAARTNEKLFF	TGTGCCAGCAGTTTGAAAGGACAGGGGGCCGCTAGGACTAATGAAAAACTGTTTTTT
.	TRBV18	.	TRBJ2-3	CASSRRGGRTDTQYF	TGTGCCAGCTCCAGAAGGGGGGGCCGCACAGATACGCAGTATTTT
.	TRBV19	.	TRBJ1-3	CASSTYGVSGNTIYF	TGTGCCAGTAGTACCTACGGGGTCTCTGGAAACACCATATATTTT
TRBD1	TRBV5-1	once	TRBJ2-2	CASSLGQGRGTGELFF	TGCGCCAGCAGCTTAGGACAGGGAAGAGGTACCGGGGAGCTGTTTTTT
.	TRBV19	.	TRBJ1-2	CATSPDRNYGYTF	TGTGCCACCTCCCCGGACAGAAACTATGGCTACACCTTC
TRBD1	TRBV7-3	.	TRBJ2-3	CASSPTTGLDTQYF	TGTGCCAGCAGCCCTACGACAGGGTTAGATACGCAGTATTTT
.	TRBV7-9	.	TRBJ2-6	CASSPTVSGANVLTF	TGTGCCAGCAGTCCCACAGTCTCTGGGGCCAACGTCCTGACTTTC
.	TRBV10-1	.	TRBJ1-2	CASSESTGIGYTF	TGCGCCAGCAGTGAGTCGACAGGAATTGGCTACACCTTC
TRBD2	TRBV7-6	.	TRBJ2-3	CASSFSGGAVDTQYF	TGTGCCAGCAGCTTCAGCGGGGGGGCCGTAGATACGCAGTATTTT
.	TRBV15	.	TRBJ1-6	CATSRARLRGNNSPLHF	TGTGCCACCAGCAGGGCTCGCCTCAGGGGAAATAATTCACCCCTCCACTTT
TRBD1	TRBV5-1	.	TRBJ1-4	CASSLEGQGSTNEKLFF	TGCGCCAGCAGCTTGGAGGGACAGGGGTCAACTAATGAAAAACTGTTTTTT
.	TRBV7-2	.	TRBJ2-5	CASSLTGRGSETQYF	TGTGCCAGCAGCTTGACAGGAAGGGGCTCGGAGACCCAGTACTTC
.	TRBV9	.	TRBJ2-3	CASSARDEGTDTQYF	TGTGCCAGCAGCGCACGGGATGAGGGCACAGATACGCAGTATTTT
.	TRBV7-8	.	TRBJ1-4	CASSRGHHVANEKLFF	TGTGCCAGCAGCCGAGGACACCACGTCGCTAATGAAAAACTGTTTTTT
.	TRBV5-1	once	TRBJ1-4	CASSLRGLDEKLFF	TGCGCCAGCAGCTTAAGGGGTTTGGATGAAAAACTGTTTTTT
TRBD2	TRBV29-1	.	TRBJ2-1	CSASTSGMYNEQFF	TGCAGCGCTTCGACTAGCGGGATGTACAATGAGCAGTTCTTC
.	TRBV21-1	few	TRBJ1-1	CASRRGNTEAFF	TGTGCCAGCCGTCGAGGGAACACTGAAGCTTTCTTT
.	TRBV15	.	TRBJ1-2	CATSQGNYGYTF	TGTGCCACCAGCCAGGGTAACTATGGCTACACCTTC
.	TRBV28	.	TRBJ1-2	CASSLGGSYGYTF	TGTGCCAGCAGTTTAGGAGGGAGCTATGGCTACACCTTC
.	TRBV7-2	.	TRBJ2-3	CASSLVGGADTQYF	TGTGCCAGCAGCTTAGTGGGAGGAGCAGATACGCAGTATTTT
TRBD1	TRBV5-5	few	TRBJ1-1	CASSSRTGNLQAFF	TGTGCCAGCAGCTCCAGGACAGGTAACCTCCAAGCTTTCTTT
TRBD1	TRBV19	.	TRBJ1-1	CASSIRKDRSQAFF	TGTGCCAGTAGTATCCGAAAGGACAGGAGTCAAGCTTTCTTT
.	TRBV12-2	few	TRBJ1-1	CASRLGRTGVRAFF	TGTGCAAGTCGCTTAGGCCGGACAGGGGTGCGTGCTTTCTTT
.	TRBV20-1	.	TRBJ1-2	CSASLRGVGYGYTF	TGCAGTGCTAGTTTGCGGGGCGTCGGCTATGGCTACACCTTC
.	TRBV5-6	.	TRBJ1-2	CASSPWGGRSYTF	TGTGCCAGCAGCCCGTGGGGGGGACGGAGCTACACCTTC
.	TRBV6-5	.	TRBJ1-3	CASSYGGGAGNTIYF	TGTGCCAGCAGTTACGGGGGGGGAGCTGGAAACACCATATATTTT
.	TRBV7-8	.	TRBJ1-3	CASSPLGNTIYF	TGTGCCAGCAGCCCACTTGGAAACACCATATATTTT
.	TRBV6-1	.	TRBJ1-1	CASSEAHSRAKSEAFF	TGTGCCAGCAGTGAAGCGCATTCCAGGGCTAAGTCTGAAGCTTTCTTT
.	TRBV23-1	.	TRBJ1-6	CASSQIRPGNSPLHF	TGCGCCAGCAGTCAAATTCGTCCGGGTAATTCACCCCTCCACTTT
TRBD1	TRBV3-1/TRBV3-2	few	TRBJ1-2	CASSLDRVYTF	TGTGCCAGCAGCCTCGACAGGGTCTACACCTTC
.	TRBV7-2	.	TRBJ2-3	CASSLAGDSTDTQYF	TGTGCCAGCAGCTTAGCAGGAGACTCCACAGATACGCAGTATTTT
.	TRBV6-6	.	TRBJ1-2	CASNTQFLGDYGYTF	TGTGCCAGCAATACGCAGTTCCTAGGGGACTATGGCTACACCTTC
.	TRBV19	.	TRBJ1-5	CASSIRGQPQHF	TGTGCCAGTAGTATTAGGGGTCAGCCCCAGCATTTT
.	TRBV19	.	TRBJ1-2	CASSIGVGYTF	TGTGCCAGTAGTATCGGGGTTGGCTACACCTTC
.	TRBV28	.	TRBJ1-2	CASSLSGGAYRYTF	TGTGCCAGCAGTTTAAGCGGGGGGGCCTATCGCTACACCTTC
.	TRBV4-1	.	TRBJ1-3	CASSQDWAVRSGNTIYF	TGCGCCAGCAGCCAGGACTGGGCAGTCCGGTCTGGAAACACCATATATTTT